The TCR beta chain under discussion was sequenced for a study of human T cells and chemical hapten exposure (dated by TCRdb to 2020 to 2022). In the study overall: For sensitization, 2% DPC in acetone was applied to a roughly 2 cm by roughly 2 cm area of upper inner arm skin. Throughout the study period of 20 to 25 weeks, patients also received therapeutic DPC doses to the scalp every week. Patch testing on the upper back used Finn chambers containing 0.01% DPC, with scoring done after 6 days according to International Contact Dermatitis Research Group standards. Alopecia areata with under or over 50% scalp involvement, alopecia totalis and alopecia universalis were represented in the patient cohort, which was mostly female. Libraries were pooled for sequencing, and variation in per-sample TCR yields was attributed mainly to small differences in library volumes within the pool. In alopecia patients, the study followed how the peripheral blood TCR repertoire changed in vivo over primary and secondary sensitization to diphenylcyclopropenone (DPC), a hapten. Blood samples were taken from patients before sensitization (week 0) and then at 2, 6 and about 24 weeks after DPC sensitization. Twenty-nine alopecia patients gave blood for TCR sequencing at one to four time points (pre-sensitization, 2, 6 and 24 weeks).

This clonotype was picked up a small number of times. Its antigen is currently not known. Qualities for individual bases were not recorded, and no much larger clone is one base off. The CDR3 holds 14 amino acids from the cysteine to the phenylalanine. The sequence is cut down to CDR3 DNA, 42 bases in frame from base 1. The germline V gene gives CDR1 as SGDLS and CDR2 as YYNGEE. V lost 0 bases and J lost 0 bases; the stretch between them is 5 bases long. Points the paper makes about the study in general: Expanded TCRs formed significantly more large CDR3 similarity clusters than pre-sensitization or healthy control sets, consistent with antigen-driven responses. After repeated subsampling, changes were observed in the strength of the expansion versus patch-test correlation and in the threshold at which the correlation became significant. All patients had alopecia, a presumed autoimmune disease, so their immune response might differ from that of healthy individuals. The number of PT1 expanded TCRs positively correlated with patch test score, significant at thresholds 8, 16 and 32 but not 4. DPC sensitization did not change the number of TCRs with a frequency above 1 in 1000, and there was no evidence of changes in global repertoire structure.

The time point label, as the study defines it: patch test 1, 2 weeks after DPC sensitization. The treatment or condition label here, explained by the study, means: therapeutic diphenylcyclopropenone sensitization with weekly scalp DPC. At every patch-test visit, the blood draw took place before the patch test was put on. Eligible patients were aged 18 to 70, diagnosed with alopecia, deemed suitable for DPC therapy, and excluded if pregnant. Total RNA was extracted from unfractionated whole blood collected in Tempus Blood RNA tubes. The receptor library was made with RACE. Sequencing used a NextSeq 500. Library preparation attached unique molecular identifiers to individual cDNA molecules for quantitative, reproducible TCR counting. Both TCR alpha and TCR beta chains were sequenced from each blood RNA sample. The original methods were these. Samples had a median of roughly 99,000 TCRs, with a range from about 20,000 to 690,600. V, J and CDR3 annotation of the TCR reads was performed with the Decombinator software suite. For the PS versus PT1 abundance plots, all samples were subsampled to the same number of TCRs (28,000). Expanded TCRs were defined as absent before sensitization and observed at least eight times at the 2-week time point. TCRdb handled the public reads itself, with Q25 trimming in fastp and clone calling in MiXCR, and kept productive beta chains. Every entry covers one CDR3 protein and lists the most common genes and DNA from its rows. The V and J calls and clone size are TCRdb's, not the authors'. In this sample the table shows about 120,000 distinct CDR3 sequences, roughly 13% of which occur a single time. The ten largest account for roughly 0.92% of the sample.

The sequence links TRBV9 to TRBJ2-3, with no confidently assigned D gene. The sequences come from whole blood, collected in connection with sensitization to the hapten diphenylcyclopropenone (DPC). The TCR was taken from a young man with alopecia areata. Some clones in this sample may be carry-over from other donors' samples. The encoded CDR3 is CASSVGSSTDTQYF. The DNA sequence reads TGTGCCAGCAGCGTAGGTTCTAGCACAGATACGCAGTATTTT.